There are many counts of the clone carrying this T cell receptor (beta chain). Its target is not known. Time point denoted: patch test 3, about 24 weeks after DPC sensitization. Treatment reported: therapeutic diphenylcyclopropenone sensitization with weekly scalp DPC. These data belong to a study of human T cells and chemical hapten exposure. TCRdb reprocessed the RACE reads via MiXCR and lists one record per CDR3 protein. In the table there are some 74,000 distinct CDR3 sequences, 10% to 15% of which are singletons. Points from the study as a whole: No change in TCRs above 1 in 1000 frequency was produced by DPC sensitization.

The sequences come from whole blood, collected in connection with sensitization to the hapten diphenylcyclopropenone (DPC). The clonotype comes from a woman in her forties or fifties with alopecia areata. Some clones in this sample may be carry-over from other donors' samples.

In nucleotides, the CDR3 is TGCAGCGTTAGTGGGACTAGCGGGAGGTCCGAGCAGTACTTC. This encodes CSVSGTSGRSEQYF. The V and J genes are TRBV29-1 and TRBJ2-7; TRBD2 matches at 15 bases. The CDR3 runs to 14 residues. Germline CDR1 SQVTM, CDR2 ANQGSEA. The ends lost 5 bases at V and 6 bases at J; junction bases unmatched: 5.